A selection of T cell receptor beta chains follows, all from one sample in a study of T cell responses to AZD1222 COVID-19 vaccine. TCRdb's copy holds only in-frame clones and misses some; the assay was immunoSEQ multiplex PCR. This table has 160,000 or so clones, 75% to 95% appearing once. The sample in question was peripheral blood, obtained on day 0 of AZD1222 vaccination. These receptors were collected from an adult in good health. Each CDR3 is given with its conserved first and last residue. The D gene is left open where the match is weak. Expanded clones get a size class; other rows say once, few or many, or leave the size out.

TRBD1	TRBV3-1/TRBV3-2	-	TRBJ2-7	CASSHGLIGTGNDEQYF	TGTGCCAGCAGCCATGGACTTATCGGGACAGGGAATGACGAGCAGTACTTC
-	TRBV28	few	TRBJ2-7	CASSLTPTYEQYF	TGTGCCAGCAGTCTGACTCCGACCTACGAGCAGTACTTC
-	TRBV7-9	once	TRBJ1-4	CASSLVRGDGEKLFF	TGTGCCAGCAGCTTAGTTCGAGGGGATGGTGAAAAACTGTTTTTT
-	TRBV28	-	TRBJ1-4	CAIPGEDNEKLFF	TGTGCCATTCCGGGAGAGGATAATGAAAAACTGTTTTTT
TRBD2	TRBV2	-	TRBJ2-1	CASSDREEDEQFF	TGTGCCAGCAGTGACCGGGAGGAGGATGAGCAGTTCTTC
TRBD2	TRBV12-5	-	TRBJ2-2	CASGSGTSGRNTGELFF	TGTGCTAGTGGTTCGGGGACTAGCGGGAGGAACACCGGGGAGCTGTTTTTT
TRBD2	TRBV18	-	TRBJ2-1	CASSPTSGAYNEQFF	TGTGCCAGCTCACCCACTAGCGGGGCTTACAATGAGCAGTTCTTC
-	TRBV6-5	medium-sized	TRBJ2-7	CASSLADSRSYEQYF	TGTGCCAGCAGCCTAGCGGACAGTCGTTCCTACGAGCAGTACTTC
-	TRBV19	-	TRBJ1-2	CASSATGGARVYTF	TGTGCCAGTAGTGCCACGGGGGGGGCGCGGGTCTACACCTTC
-	TRBV29-1	-	TRBJ2-5	CSGTGPHETQYF	TGCAGCGGGACGGGCCCCCATGAGACCCAGTACTTC
TRBD1	TRBV6-2/TRBV6-3	-	TRBJ2-5	CASSLIGQVVPQYF	TGTGCCAGCAGTTTAATTGGACAGGTCGTACCCCAGTACTTC
-	TRBV19	-	TRBJ1-1	CASTPGNTEAFF	TGTGCCAGTACCCCAGGGAACACTGAAGCTTTCTTT
TRBD2	TRBV5-1	-	TRBJ2-1	CASSLDGRPYNEQFF	TGCGCCAGCAGCTTGGACGGGAGGCCCTACAATGAGCAGTTCTTC
-	TRBV6-5	-	TRBJ2-1	CASSRSPTLEQFF	TGTGCCAGCAGCCGAAGCCCTACCCTTGAGCAGTTCTTC
-	TRBV23-1	-	TRBJ2-7	CASSATPGYEQYF	TGCGCCAGCAGTGCGACCCCTGGCTACGAGCAGTACTTC
TRBD2	TRBV5-8	-	TRBJ2-5	CASSFWLAGGRLETQYF	TGTGCCAGCAGCTTTTGGCTAGCGGGAGGGCGGCTCGAGACCCAGTACTTC